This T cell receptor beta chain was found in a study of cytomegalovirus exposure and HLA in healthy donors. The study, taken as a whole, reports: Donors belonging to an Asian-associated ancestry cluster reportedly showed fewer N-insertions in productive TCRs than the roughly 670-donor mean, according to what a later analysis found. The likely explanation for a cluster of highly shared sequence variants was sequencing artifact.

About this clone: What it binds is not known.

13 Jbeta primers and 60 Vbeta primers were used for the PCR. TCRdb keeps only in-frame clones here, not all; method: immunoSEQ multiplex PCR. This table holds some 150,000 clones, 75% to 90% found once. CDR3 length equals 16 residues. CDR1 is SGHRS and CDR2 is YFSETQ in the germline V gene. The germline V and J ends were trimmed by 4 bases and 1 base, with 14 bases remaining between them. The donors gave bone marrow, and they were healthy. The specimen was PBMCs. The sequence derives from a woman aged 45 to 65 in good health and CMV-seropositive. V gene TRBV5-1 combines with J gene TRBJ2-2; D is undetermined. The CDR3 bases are TGCGCCAGCAGCCGTCCCCTTAACTTGAACACCGGGGAGCTGTTTTTT. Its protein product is CASSRPLNLNTGELFF.